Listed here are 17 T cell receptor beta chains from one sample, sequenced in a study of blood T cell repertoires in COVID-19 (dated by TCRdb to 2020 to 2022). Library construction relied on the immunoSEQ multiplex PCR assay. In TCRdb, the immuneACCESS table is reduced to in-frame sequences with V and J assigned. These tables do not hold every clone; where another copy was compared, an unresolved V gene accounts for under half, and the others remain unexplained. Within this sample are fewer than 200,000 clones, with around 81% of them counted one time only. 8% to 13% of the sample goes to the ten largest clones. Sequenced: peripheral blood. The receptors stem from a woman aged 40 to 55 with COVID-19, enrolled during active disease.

CDR3 bases: TGTGCCACCAGTGATGGAGGACAGGGTATGTACCAAGAGACCCAGTACTTC. Encoded protein: CATSDGGQGMYQETQYF. The chain has TRBV24-1 and TRBJ2-5, with 8 bases that match TRBD1. V gave up 3 bases and J gave up 0 bases; unmatched junction bases: 8. The CDR3 runs 17 residues. The V gene's germline CDR1 is KGHDR and CDR2 SFDVKD.

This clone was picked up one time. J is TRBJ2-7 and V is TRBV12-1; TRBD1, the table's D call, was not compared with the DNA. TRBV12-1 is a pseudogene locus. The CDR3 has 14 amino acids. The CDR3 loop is CASKPTGNLYEQCV. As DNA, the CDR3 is TGTGCCAGCAAACCCACAGGGAACCTCTACGAGCAGTGCGTC.

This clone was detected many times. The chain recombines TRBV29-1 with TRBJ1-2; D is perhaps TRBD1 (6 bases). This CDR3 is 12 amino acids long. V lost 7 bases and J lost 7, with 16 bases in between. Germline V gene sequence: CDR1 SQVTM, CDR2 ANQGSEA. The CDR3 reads CSGLRGVGGYTF. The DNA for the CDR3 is TGCAGCGGCCTCAGGGGAGTGGGTGGCTACACCTTC.

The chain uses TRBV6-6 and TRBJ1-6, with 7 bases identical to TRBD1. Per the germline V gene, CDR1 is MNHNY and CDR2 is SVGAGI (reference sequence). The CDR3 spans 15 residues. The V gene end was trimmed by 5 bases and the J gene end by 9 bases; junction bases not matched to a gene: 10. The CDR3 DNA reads TGTGCCAGCAGTCCGCACGGGCAGGGGGGTTCACCCCTCCACTTT. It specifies CASSPHGQGGSPLHF.

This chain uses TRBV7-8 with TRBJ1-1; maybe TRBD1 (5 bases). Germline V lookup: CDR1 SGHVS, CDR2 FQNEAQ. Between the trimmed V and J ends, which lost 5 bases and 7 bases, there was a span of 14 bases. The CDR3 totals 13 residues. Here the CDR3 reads CASSPPAGLEAFF. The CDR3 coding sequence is TGTGCCAGCAGCCCCCCGGCAGGGCTTGAAGCTTTCTTT.

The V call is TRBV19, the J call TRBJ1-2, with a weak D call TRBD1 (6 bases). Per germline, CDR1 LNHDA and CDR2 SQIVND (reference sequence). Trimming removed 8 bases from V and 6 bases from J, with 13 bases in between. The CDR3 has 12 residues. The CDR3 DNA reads TGTGCCAGTTCTCTTCCAGGGGATGGCTACACCTTC. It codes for CASSLPGDGYTF.

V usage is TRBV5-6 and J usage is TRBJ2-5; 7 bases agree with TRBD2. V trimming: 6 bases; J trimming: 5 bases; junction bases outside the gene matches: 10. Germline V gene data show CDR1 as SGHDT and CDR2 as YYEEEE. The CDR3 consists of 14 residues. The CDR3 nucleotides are TGTGCCAGCACCTCCTGGATGGGGGGGGAGACCCAGTACTTC. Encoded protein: CASTSWMGGETQYF.

CDR3 sequence reads: CASITGQGWEQPQHF. As DNA, the CDR3 is TGTGCCAGCATCACAGGACAGGGATGGGAACAGCCCCAGCATTTT. The chain is built from TRBV6-6 and TRBJ1-5, with 8 bases that match TRBD1. The germline V gene has CDR1 MNHNY and CDR2 SVGAGI (reference sequence). With 7 bases clipped from V and 7 bases from J, the junction kept 12 bases outside the gene matches. This CDR3 is built from 15 residues.

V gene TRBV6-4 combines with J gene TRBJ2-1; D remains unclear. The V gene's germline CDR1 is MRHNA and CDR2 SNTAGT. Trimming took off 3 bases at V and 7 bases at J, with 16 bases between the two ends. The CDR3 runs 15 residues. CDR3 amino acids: CASSDIRATGNEQFF. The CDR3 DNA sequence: TGTGCCAGCAGTGATATTCGAGCGACTGGGAATGAGCAGTTCTTC.

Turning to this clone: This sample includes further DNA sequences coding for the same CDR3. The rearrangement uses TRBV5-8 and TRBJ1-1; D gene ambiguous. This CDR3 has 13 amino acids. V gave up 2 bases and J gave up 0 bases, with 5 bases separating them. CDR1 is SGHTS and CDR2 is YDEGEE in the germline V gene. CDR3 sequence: CASSLGVNTEAFF. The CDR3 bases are TGTGCCAGCAGCTTAGGAGTGAACACTGAAGCTTTCTTT.

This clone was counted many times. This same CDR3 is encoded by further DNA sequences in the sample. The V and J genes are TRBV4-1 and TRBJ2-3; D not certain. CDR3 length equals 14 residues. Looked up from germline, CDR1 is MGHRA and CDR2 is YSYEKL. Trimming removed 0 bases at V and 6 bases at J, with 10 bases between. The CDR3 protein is CASSQDRVGDTQYF. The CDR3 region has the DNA TGCGCCAGCAGCCAAGATCGAGTCGGGGATACGCAGTATTTT.

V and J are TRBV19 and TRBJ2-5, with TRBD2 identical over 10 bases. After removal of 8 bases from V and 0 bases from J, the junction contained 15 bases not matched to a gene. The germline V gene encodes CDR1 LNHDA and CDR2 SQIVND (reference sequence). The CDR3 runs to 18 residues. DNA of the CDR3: TGTGCCAGTTCTCTTGTCCTAGCGGGAGCGGGGTACCAAGAGACCCAGTACTTC. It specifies CASSLVLAGAGYQETQYF.

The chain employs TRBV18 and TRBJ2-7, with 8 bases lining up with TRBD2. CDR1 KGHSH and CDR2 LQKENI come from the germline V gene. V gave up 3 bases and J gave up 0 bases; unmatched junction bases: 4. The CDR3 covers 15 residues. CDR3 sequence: CASSPGGTSSYEQYF. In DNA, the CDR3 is TGTGCCAGCTCACCTGGCGGGACTAGCTCCTACGAGCAGTACTTC.

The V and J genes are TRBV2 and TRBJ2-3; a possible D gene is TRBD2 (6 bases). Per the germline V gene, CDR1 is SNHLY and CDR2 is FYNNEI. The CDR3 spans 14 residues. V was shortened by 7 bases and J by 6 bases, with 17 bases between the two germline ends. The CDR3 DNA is TGTGCCAGCAATGGGGATGGAGGGGCGGATACGCAGTATTTT. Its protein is CASNGDGGADTQYF.

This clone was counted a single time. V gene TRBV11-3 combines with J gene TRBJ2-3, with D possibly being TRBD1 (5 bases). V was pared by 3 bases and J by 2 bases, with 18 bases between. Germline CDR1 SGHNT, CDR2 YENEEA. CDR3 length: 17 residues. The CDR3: CASSFGCDQGITDTQYF. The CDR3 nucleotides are TGTGCCAGCAGCTTTGGGTGCGACCAGGGTATCACAGATACGCAGTATTTT. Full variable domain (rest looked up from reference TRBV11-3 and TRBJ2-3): EAGVVQSPRYKIIEKKQPVAFWCNPISGHNTLYWYLQNLGQGPELLIRYENEEAVDDSQLPKDRFSAERLKGVDSTLKIQPAELGDSAVYLCASSFGCDQGITDTQYFGPGTRLTVL.

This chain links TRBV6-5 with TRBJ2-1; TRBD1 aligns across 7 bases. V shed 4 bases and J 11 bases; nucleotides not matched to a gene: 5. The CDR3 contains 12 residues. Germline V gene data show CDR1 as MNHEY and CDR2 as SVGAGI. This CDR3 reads CASSLGQSKQFF. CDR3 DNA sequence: TGTGCCAGCAGTTTGGGACAGAGTAAGCAGTTCTTC.

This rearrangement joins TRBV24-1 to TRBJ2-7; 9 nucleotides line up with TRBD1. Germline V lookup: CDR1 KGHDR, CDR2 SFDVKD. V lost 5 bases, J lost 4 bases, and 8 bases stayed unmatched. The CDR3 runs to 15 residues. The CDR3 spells CATSAPGQGPYEQYF. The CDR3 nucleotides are TGTGCCACCAGTGCCCCGGGACAGGGACCATACGAGCAGTACTTC.